The source of this T cell receptor beta chain is a study of immune characterization of retroperitoneal liposarcoma (dated by TCRdb to the late 2010s). This clonotype is assessed as medium-sized (0.01 to 0.1%). Its antigen is not yet known. Base qualities are not provided; no much larger clone lies one nucleotide away. The method was PCR. Sequenced using a NextSeq 500. TCRdb applied fastp at Q25 and MiXCR to the public reads, then kept only in-frame beta chains. Every CDR3 protein is listed once, alongside the most common genes and DNA of its rows. For this sample there are some 10,000 distinct CDR3 sequences; roughly 35% appear just once. Roughly a tenth of the sample belongs to the ten largest clones. Sequences MNHNS (CDR1) and SASEGT (CDR2) are obtained from the germline V gene. The junction carries 11 bases between V and J, which are trimmed by 6 bases and 0 bases respectively. Including the terminal cysteine and phenylalanine, the CDR3 comprises 15 residues. Only the CDR3 DNA is retained, 45 bases long and in frame from the first base.

The rearranged segments are TRBV6-1 and TRBJ1-4, with no D gene named confidently. Sequencing input: tumor tissue. This TCR derives from a female donor with retroperitoneal liposarcoma. The DNA sequence is as follows: TGTGCCAGCAGAGGCAACCGGGCAACTAATGAAAAACTGTTTTTT. The encoded protein is CASRGNRATNEKLFF.